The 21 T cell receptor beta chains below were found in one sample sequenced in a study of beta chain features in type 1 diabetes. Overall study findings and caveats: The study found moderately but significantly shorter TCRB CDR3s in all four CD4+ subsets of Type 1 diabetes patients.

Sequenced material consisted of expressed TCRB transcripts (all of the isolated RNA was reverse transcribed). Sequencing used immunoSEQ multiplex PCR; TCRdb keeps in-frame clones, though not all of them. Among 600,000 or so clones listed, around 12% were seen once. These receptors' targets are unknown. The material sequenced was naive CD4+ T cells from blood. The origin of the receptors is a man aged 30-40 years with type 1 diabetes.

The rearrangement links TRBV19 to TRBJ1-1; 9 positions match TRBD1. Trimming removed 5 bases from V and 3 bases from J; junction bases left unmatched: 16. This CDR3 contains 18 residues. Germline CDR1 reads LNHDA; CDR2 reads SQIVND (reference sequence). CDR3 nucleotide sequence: TGTGCCAGTAGTGATGACAGGGGGTCCCGATTCGACGACACTGAAGCTTTCTTT. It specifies CASSDDRGSRFDDTEAFF. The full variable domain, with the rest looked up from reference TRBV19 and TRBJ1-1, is DGGITQSPKYLFRKEGQNVTLSCEQNLNHDAMYWYRQDPGQGLRLIYYSQIVNDFQKGDIAEGYSVSREKKESFPLTVTSAQKNPTAFYLCASSDDRGSRFDDTEAFFGQGTRLTVV.

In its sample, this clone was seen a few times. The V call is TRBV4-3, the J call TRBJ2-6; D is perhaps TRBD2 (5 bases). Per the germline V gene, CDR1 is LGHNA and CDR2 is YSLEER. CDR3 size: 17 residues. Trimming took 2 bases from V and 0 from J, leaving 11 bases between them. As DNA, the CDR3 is TGCGCCAGCAGCCAACATTCGGGGAGCTCTGGGGCCAACGTCCTGACTTTC. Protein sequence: CASSQHSGSSGANVLTF.

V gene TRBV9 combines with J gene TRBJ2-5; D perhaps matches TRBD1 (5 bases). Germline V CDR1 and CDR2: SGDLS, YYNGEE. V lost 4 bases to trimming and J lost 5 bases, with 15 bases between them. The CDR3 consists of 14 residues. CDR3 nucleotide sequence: TGTGCCAGCAGCAATTCTCCAGGGCGGGAGACCCAGTACTTC. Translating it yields CASSNSPGRETQYF. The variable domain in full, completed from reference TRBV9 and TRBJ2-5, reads DSGVTQTPKHLITATGQRVTLRCSPRSGDLSVYWYQQSLDQGLQFLIQYYNGEERAKGNILERFSAQQFPDLHSELNLSSLELGDSALYFCASSNSPGRETQYFGPGTRLLVL.

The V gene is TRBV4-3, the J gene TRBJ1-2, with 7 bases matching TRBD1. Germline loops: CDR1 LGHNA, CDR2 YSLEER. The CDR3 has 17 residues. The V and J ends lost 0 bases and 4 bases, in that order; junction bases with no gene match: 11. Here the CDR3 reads CASSQDFPLGQAYGYTF. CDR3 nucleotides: TGCGCCAGCAGCCAAGACTTCCCCCTTGGACAGGCCTATGGCTACACCTTC.

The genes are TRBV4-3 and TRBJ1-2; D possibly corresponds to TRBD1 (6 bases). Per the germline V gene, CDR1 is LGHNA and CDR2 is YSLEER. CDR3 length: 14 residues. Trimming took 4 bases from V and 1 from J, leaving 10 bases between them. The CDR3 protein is CASSLTGLNYGYTF. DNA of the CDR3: TGCGCCAGCAGCCTTACAGGGCTTAACTATGGCTACACCTTC.

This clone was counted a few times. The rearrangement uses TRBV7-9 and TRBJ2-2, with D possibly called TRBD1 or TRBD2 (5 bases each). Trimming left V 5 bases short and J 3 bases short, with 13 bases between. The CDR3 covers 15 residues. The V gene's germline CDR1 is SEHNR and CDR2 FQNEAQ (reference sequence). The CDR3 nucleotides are TGTGCCAGCAGCCCCGGGGCTGTGTACACCGGGGAGCTGTTTTTT. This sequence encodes CASSPGAVYTGELFF.

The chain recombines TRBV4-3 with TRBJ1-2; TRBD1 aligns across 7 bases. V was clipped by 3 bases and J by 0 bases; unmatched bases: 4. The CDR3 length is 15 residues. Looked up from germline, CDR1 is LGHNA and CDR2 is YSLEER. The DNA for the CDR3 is TGCGCCAGCAGCCAGGAGGACAGGCCTAACTATGGCTACACCTTC. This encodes CASSQEDRPNYGYTF.

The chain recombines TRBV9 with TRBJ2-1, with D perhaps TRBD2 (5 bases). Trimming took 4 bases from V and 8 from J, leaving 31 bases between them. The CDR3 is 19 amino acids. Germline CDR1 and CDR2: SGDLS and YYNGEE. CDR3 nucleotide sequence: TGTGCCAGCAGCATCTCCAAATCCGGGGTCCCCCCTGGTCGCGATGAGCAGTTCTTC. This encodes CASSISKSGVPPGRDEQFF.

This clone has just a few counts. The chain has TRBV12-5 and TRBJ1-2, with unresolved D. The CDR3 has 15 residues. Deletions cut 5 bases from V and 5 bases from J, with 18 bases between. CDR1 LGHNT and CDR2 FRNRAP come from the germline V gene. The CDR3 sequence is CASGNETGYLYGYTF. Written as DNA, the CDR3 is TGTGCTAGTGGTAACGAAACCGGCTACCTGTATGGCTACACCTTC.

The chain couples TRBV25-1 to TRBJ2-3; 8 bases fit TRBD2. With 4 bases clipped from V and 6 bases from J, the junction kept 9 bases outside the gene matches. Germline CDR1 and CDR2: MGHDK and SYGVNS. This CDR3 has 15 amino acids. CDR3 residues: CASSAGGGTTDTQYF. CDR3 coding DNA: TGTGCCAGCAGTGCTGGCGGGGGGACCACTGATACGCAGTATTTT.

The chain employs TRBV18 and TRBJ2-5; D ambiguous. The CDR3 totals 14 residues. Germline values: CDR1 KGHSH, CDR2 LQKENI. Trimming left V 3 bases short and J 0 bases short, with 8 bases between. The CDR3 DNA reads TGTGCCAGCTCACCGTCTCTTTACCAAGAGACCCAGTACTTC. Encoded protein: CASSPSLYQETQYF.

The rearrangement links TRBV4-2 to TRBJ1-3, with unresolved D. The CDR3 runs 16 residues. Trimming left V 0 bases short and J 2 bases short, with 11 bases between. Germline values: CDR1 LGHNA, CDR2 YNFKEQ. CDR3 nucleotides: TGTGCCAGCAGCCAAGAGGGAGGGAACGCTGGAAACACCATATATTTT. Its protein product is CASSQEGGNAGNTIYF.

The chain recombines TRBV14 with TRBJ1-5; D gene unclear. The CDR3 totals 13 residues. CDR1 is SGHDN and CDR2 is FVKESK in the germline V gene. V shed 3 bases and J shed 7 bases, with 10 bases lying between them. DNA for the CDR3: TGTGCCAGCAGCCAGGCAACTGGGCAGCCCCAGCATTTT. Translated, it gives CASSQATGQPQHF.

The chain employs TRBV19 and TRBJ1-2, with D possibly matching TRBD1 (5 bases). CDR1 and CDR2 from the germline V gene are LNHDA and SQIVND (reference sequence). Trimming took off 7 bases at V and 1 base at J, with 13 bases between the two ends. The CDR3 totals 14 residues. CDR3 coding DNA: TGTGCCAGTACCCTCGGGACCAATAACTATGGCTACACCTTC. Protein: CASTLGTNNYGYTF.

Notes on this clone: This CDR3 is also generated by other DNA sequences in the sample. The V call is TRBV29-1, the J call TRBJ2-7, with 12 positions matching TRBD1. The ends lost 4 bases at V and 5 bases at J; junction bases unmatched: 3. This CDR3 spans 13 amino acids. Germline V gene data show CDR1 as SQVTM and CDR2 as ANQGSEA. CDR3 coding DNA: TGCAGCGTTGTCGGGACAGGGGGCGACGAGCAGTACTTC. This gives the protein CSVVGTGGDEQYF.

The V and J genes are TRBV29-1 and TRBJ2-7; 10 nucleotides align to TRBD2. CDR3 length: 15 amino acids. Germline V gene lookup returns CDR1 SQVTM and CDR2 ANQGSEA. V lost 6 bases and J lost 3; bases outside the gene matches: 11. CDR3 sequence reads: CSVDKTSGAIYEQYF. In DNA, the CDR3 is TGCAGCGTGGATAAAACTAGCGGGGCTATCTACGAGCAGTACTTC.

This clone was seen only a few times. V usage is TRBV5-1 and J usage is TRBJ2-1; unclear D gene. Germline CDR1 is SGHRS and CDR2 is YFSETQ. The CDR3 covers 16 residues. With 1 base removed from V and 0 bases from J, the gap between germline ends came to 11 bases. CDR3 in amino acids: CASSLIEVSSYNEQFF. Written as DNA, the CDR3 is TGCGCCAGCAGCTTGATAGAGGTCAGCTCCTACAATGAGCAGTTCTTC.

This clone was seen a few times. DNA for the CDR3: TGTGCTAGTGGTTTGACCACTCGCGAGCAGTACTTC. This gives the protein CASGLTTREQYF. This rearrangement joins TRBV12-5 to TRBJ2-7; D gene uncertain. The V end was cut by 2 bases, the J end by 6 bases, with 8 bases between. Per germline, CDR1 LGHNT and CDR2 FRNRAP. The CDR3 extends over 12 amino acids.

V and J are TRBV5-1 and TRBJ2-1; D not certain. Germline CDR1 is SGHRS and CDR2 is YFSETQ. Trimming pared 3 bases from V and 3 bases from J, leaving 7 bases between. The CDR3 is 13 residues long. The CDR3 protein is CASSSLSYNEQFF. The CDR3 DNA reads TGCGCCAGCAGCTCCCTAAGCTACAATGAGCAGTTCTTC.

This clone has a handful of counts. The CDR3 nucleotides are TGTGCCAGCAGTGGCAGAGGACGGGGTGAGCAGTTCTTC. Amino acid sequence: CASSGRGRGEQFF. V usage is TRBV2 and J usage is TRBJ2-1; D possibly corresponds to TRBD2 (5 bases). CDR1 and CDR2 from the germline V gene are SNHLY and FYNNEI. The CDR3 has 13 residues. V lost 4 bases and J 9 bases, leaving 13 bases between the germline ends. Supplemented by reference TRBV2 and TRBJ2-1, the full variable domain reads EPEVTQTPSHQVTQMGQEVILRCVPISNHLYFYWYRQILGQKVEFLVSFYNNEISEKSEIFDDQFSVERPDGSNFTLKIRSTKLEDSAMYFCASSGRGRGEQFFGPGTRLTVL.

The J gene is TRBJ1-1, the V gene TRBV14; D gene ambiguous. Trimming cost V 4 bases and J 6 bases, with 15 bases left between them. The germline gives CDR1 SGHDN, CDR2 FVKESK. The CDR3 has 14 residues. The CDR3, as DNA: TGTGCCAGCAGCCTAGGGCCGGGGTCCCCTGAAGCTTTCTTT. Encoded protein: CASSLGPGSPEAFF.